The 32 T cell receptor beta chains in this list originate from one sample, sequenced in a study of T-cell reconstitution after alpha-beta-depleted transplantation in children. The authors prepared the TCRbeta library with unique molecular identifiers. In TCRdb, the PCR reads were re-called with MiXCR into one record per CDR3 protein. The sample records roughly 120,000 distinct CDR3 sequences, under 13% being singletons. The source was PBMCs, collected before TCRalphabeta/CD19-depleted stem cell transplant. These receptors were obtained from a boy between 2 and 10 years old with acute lymphoblastic leukemia, due to receive a stem cell transplant.

This rearrangement joins TRBV7-9 to TRBJ1-1; D is perhaps TRBD1 (5 bases). This CDR3 has 14 amino acids. Germline CDR1 and CDR2: SEHNR and FQNEAQ (reference sequence). The V end was cut by 3 bases, the J end by 0 bases, with 8 bases between. DNA for the CDR3: TGTGCCAGCAGCTTTAGCAGGGTGAACACTGAAGCTTTCTTT. It is translated as CASSFSRVNTEAFF. Drawing the rest from reference TRBV7-9 and TRBJ1-1, the complete variable domain is DTGVSQNPRHKITKRGQNVTFRCDPISEHNRLYWYRQTLGQGPEFLTYFQNEAQLEKSRLLSDRFSAERPKGSFSTLEIQRTEQGDSAMYLCASSFSRVNTEAFFGQGTRLTVV.

There are many counts of this clonotype. The chain uses TRBV12-3 or TRBV12-4 and TRBJ1-1; D perhaps matches TRBD1 (5 bases). The CDR3 is made up of 15 amino acids. The germline V and J ends were trimmed by 7 bases and 1 base, with 16 bases remaining between them. The CDR3 loop is CASTPSRGTNTEAFF. CDR3 in DNA: TGTGCCAGCACCCCCAGCCGGGGGACGAACACTGAAGCTTTCTTT.

The V and J genes are TRBV4-1 and TRBJ2-3, with TRBD1 identical over 10 bases. This CDR3 contains 15 residues. Germline lookup yields CDR1 MGHRA and CDR2 YSYEKL. J was trimmed by 2 bases and V by 4 bases; bases with no gene match: 3. For the CDR3, the DNA is TGCGCCAGCAGCCGGGACAGGGGTGACACAGATACGCAGTATTTT. Amino acids: CASSRDRGDTDTQYF.

This clonotype turned up a few times. This chain joins TRBV7-9 and TRBJ2-7; TRBD1 might be the D (5 bases). The CDR3 extends over 17 amino acids. Germline V lookup: CDR1 SEHNR, CDR2 FQNEAQ (reference sequence). Trimming cost V 2 bases and J 3 bases, with 20 bases left between them. The CDR3 loop reads CASSLRTQSTRDYEQYF. In nucleotides, the CDR3 is TGTGCCAGCAGCTTAAGGACACAGAGCACCCGCGACTACGAGCAGTACTTC.

This clonotype has a count of ten or more. This chain uses TRBV6-6 with TRBJ1-5; D is undetermined. CDR1 MNHNY and CDR2 SVGAGI come from the germline V gene (reference sequence). The CDR3 is 12 residues long. Trimming took off 2 bases at V and 7 bases at J, with 6 bases between the two ends. The CDR3 protein is CASSYDGQPQHF. CDR3 DNA: TGTGCCAGCAGTTACGATGGACAGCCCCAGCATTTT.

This clonotype was seen ten or more times. The chain combines TRBV5-5 with TRBJ1-4, with TRBD1 as a possible D gene (6 bases). In germline, CDR1 is SGHKS, CDR2 YYEKEE (reference sequence). Trimming shortened V by 1 base and J by 6 bases, and 10 bases separated the two germline ends. The CDR3 is made up of 14 amino acids. CDR3 protein: CASSLRGLYEKLFF. CDR3 bases: TGTGCCAGCAGCTTGCGGGGGCTCTATGAAAAACTGTTTTTT.

The chain combines TRBV2 with TRBJ1-2; D not resolved. The CDR3 extends over 15 amino acids. Between the trimmed V and J ends, which lost 4 bases and 2 bases, there was a span of 14 bases. CDR1 SNHLY and CDR2 FYNNEI come from the germline V gene. The CDR3 here is CASSVRTAKNYGYTF. The DNA for the CDR3 is TGTGCCAGCAGTGTTAGGACGGCCAAAAACTATGGCTACACCTTC.

This clonotype was picked up many times. The gene calls are TRBV20-1 and TRBJ2-7; TRBD1 agrees at 9 bases. The ends lost 5 bases at V and 2 bases at J; junction bases unmatched: 4. Per the germline V gene, CDR1 is DFQATT and CDR2 is SNEGSKA (reference sequence). This CDR3 spans 13 amino acids. CDR3 in DNA: TGCAGTGCTCAAGGGACAGGGACCTACGAGCAGTACTTC. Amino acid sequence: CSAQGTGTYEQYF.

The table lists this clonotype with a few counts. This rearrangement joins TRBV6-5 to TRBJ2-1; 9 bases align to TRBD2. This CDR3 spans 15 amino acids. J was trimmed by 7 bases and V by 5 bases; bases with no gene match: 9. Germline V CDR1 and CDR2: MNHEY, SVGAGI. CDR3 sequence: CASSPPGLASNEQFF. The CDR3 DNA sequence: TGTGCCAGCAGTCCCCCTGGACTAGCGTCTAATGAGCAGTTCTTC.

The sample holds a few counts of this clonotype. The chain carries TRBV6-1 and TRBJ2-7; D might be TRBD1 or TRBD2, each matching 5 bases. The V and J ends lost 8 bases and 2 bases respectively, with 16 bases between them. The CDR3 is made up of 14 amino acids. The germline V gene encodes CDR1 MNHNS and CDR2 SASEGT. CDR3: CASGGLYNPYEQYF. For the CDR3, the DNA is TGTGCCAGCGGGGGTCTATACAATCCCTACGAGCAGTACTTC.

V and J are TRBV28 and TRBJ2-7; D is unclear. Germline CDR1 and CDR2: MDHEN and SYDVKM. The CDR3 loop spans 12 amino acids. Trimming pared 5 bases from V and 1 base from J, leaving 6 bases between. CDR3: CASSPWSYEQYF. CDR3 nucleotides: TGTGCCAGCAGTCCTTGGTCCTACGAGCAGTACTTC. The full variable domain, its missing parts supplied by reference TRBV28 and TRBJ2-7, is DVKVTQSSRYLVKRTGEKVFLECVQDMDHENMFWYRQDPGLGLRLIYFSYDVKMKEKGDIPEGYSVSREKKERFSLILESASTNQTSMYLCASSPWSYEQYFGPGTRLTVT.

The V gene is TRBV30, the J gene TRBJ1-5; D gene unclear. The V end was cut by 0 bases, the J end by 5 bases, with 5 bases between. CDR3 length: 12 amino acids. CDR1 GTSNPN and CDR2 SVGIG come from the germline V gene (reference sequence). CDR3 coding DNA: TGTGCCTGGAGTGTACCTGATCAGCCCCAGCATTTT. Amino acids: CAWSVPDQPQHF. Variable domain in full (rest from reference TRBV30 and TRBJ1-5): SQTIHQWPATLVQPVGSPLSLECTVEGTSNPNLYWYRQAAGRGLQLLFYSVGIGQISSEVPQNLSASRPQDRQFILSSKKLLLSDSGFYLCAWSVPDQPQHFGDGTRLSIL.

The J gene is TRBJ2-7, the V gene TRBV2; 7 positions agree with TRBD1. CDR1 is SNHLY and CDR2 is FYNNEI in the germline V gene. V shed 8 bases, J shed 0 bases, and the junction held 10 bases outside the gene matches. The CDR3 is 15 residues long. CDR3: CASHPGTANSYEQYF. The CDR3 DNA follows: TGTGCCAGCCACCCCGGGACAGCGAACTCCTACGAGCAGTACTTC.

This clonotype has just a few counts. V is TRBV7-9 and J is TRBJ1-2; D unresolved. V dropped 5 bases and J dropped 4 bases, with 11 bases sitting between them. Germline-derived CDR1 and CDR2 are SEHNR and FQNEAQ (reference sequence). The CDR3 has 13 amino acids. CDR3 protein: CASSQGSPYGYTF. The CDR3 DNA reads as TGTGCCAGCAGCCAAGGGAGTCCCTATGGCTACACCTTC.

V usage is TRBV24-1 and J usage is TRBJ2-1; 13 positions match TRBD2. The germline V gene encodes CDR1 KGHDR and CDR2 SFDVKD. Unmatched junction bases numbered 6, after V lost 4 bases and J lost 7 bases. CDR3 length: 16 amino acids. CDR3 sequence reads: CATSDPLAGGANEQFF. The CDR3 nucleotides read TGTGCCACCAGTGACCCACTAGCGGGAGGGGCGAATGAGCAGTTCTTC.

This clonotype appeared a few times. The V gene is TRBV12-3 or TRBV12-4, the J gene TRBJ1-1; 7 nucleotides align to TRBD1. J lost 1 base, V lost 3 bases, and 2 bases had no gene match. This CDR3 spans 14 amino acids. The CDR3 here is CASSFGTANTEAFF. The CDR3, as DNA: TGTGCCAGCAGTTTTGGGACAGCGAACACTGAAGCTTTCTTT.

This clonotype has a count of ten or more. The chain uses TRBV10-3 and TRBJ2-1; 7 nucleotides line up with TRBD1. J gave up 6 bases and V 5 bases, and 7 bases lay outside the gene matches. CDR1 and CDR2 (germline): ENHRY, SYGVKD. This CDR3 has 14 amino acids. For the CDR3, the DNA is TGTGCCATCAGTCCTACAGGGGTGGTCAATGAGCAGTTCTTC. Its protein is CAISPTGVVNEQFF.

This clonotype has a handful of counts. The chain combines TRBV7-9 with TRBJ2-1, with a tentative D call TRBD2 (6 bases). This CDR3 contains 15 residues. CDR1 and CDR2 from the germline V gene are SEHNR and FQNEAQ (reference sequence). Trimming shortened V by 3 bases and J by 10 bases, and 19 bases separated the two germline ends. DNA of the CDR3: TGTGCCAGCAGCTTCGGGGGTGGGGACTCGGAGGAGCAGTTCTTC. It codes for CASSFGGGDSEEQFF.

In this sample, this clonotype turned up a few times. The chain carries TRBV5-1 and TRBJ1-1, with a tentative D call TRBD1 (5 bases). The germline V and J ends were trimmed by 0 bases and 5 bases, with 14 bases remaining between them. The germline V gene has CDR1 SGHRS and CDR2 YFSETQ. This CDR3 comprises 15 residues. CDR3 in amino acids: CASSLDGRDVTEAFF. CDR3 nucleotide sequence: TGCGCCAGCAGCTTGGATGGCAGGGATGTTACTGAAGCTTTCTTT. Based on the CDR3 plus reference TRBV5-1 and TRBJ1-1, the full variable domain is KAGVTQTPRYLIKTRGQQVTLSCSPISGHRSVSWYQQTPGQGLQFLFEYFSETQRNKGNFPGRFSGRQFSNSRSEMNVSTLELGDSALYLCASSLDGRDVTEAFFGQGTRLTVV.

This clonotype was seen more than once but under ten times. The chain recombines TRBV12-3 or TRBV12-4 with TRBJ1-1; 12 bases are a match to TRBD1. V shed 7 bases and J 4 bases; nucleotides not matched to a gene: 16. CDR3 length equals 18 residues. Here the CDR3 reads CASTTRFPGQGAGTEAFF. In DNA form, the CDR3 reads TGTGCCAGCACCACTAGATTTCCGGGACAGGGGGCTGGCACTGAAGCTTTCTTT.

The rearrangement links TRBV28 to TRBJ2-3; TRBD2 matches at 12 bases. Germline loops: CDR1 MDHEN, CDR2 SYDVKM. J lost 3 bases, V lost 7 bases, and 14 bases had no gene match. CDR3 length equals 18 residues. The DNA for the CDR3 is TGTGCCAGCACCCCCGCTAGCGGGAGGGCCGGAAGGACAGATACGCAGTATTTT. This sequence encodes CASTPASGRAGRTDTQYF.

This clonotype has only a few counts. This chain joins TRBV7-9 and TRBJ2-2, with D perhaps TRBD1 (5 bases). This CDR3 is built from 17 residues. CDR1 is SEHNR, CDR2 FQNEAQ, per germline (reference sequence). The germline V and J ends were trimmed by 0 bases and 3 bases, with 14 bases remaining between them. DNA of the CDR3: TGTGCCAGCAGCTTAGCGGTCGACCAGGGCTACACCGGGGAGCTGTTTTTT. Amino acids: CASSLAVDQGYTGELFF.

This sequence joins TRBV19 and TRBJ1-1; D unclear. V was cut by 0 bases and J by 4 bases, with 6 bases left in between. This CDR3 is 13 amino acids long. Looked up from germline, CDR1 is LNHDA and CDR2 is SQIVND (reference sequence). As DNA, the CDR3 is TGTGCCAGTAGTATAGATTGGGTCACTGAAGCTTTCTTT. Its translation: CASSIDWVTEAFF.

This clonotype was observed a few times. This chain links TRBV5-1 with TRBJ1-4; 7 nucleotides line up with TRBD1. Germline CDR1 SGHRS, CDR2 YFSETQ. There are 20 residues in the CDR3. Germline trimming cut 1 base from V and 8 bases from J; bases unmatched to any gene: 23. The CDR3 here is CASSLSLSIRQGGRVEKLFF. CDR3 bases: TGCGCCAGCAGCTTGTCCCTTTCTATCAGACAGGGAGGCAGAGTCGAAAAACTGTTTTTT.

This clonotype was seen only a few times. The rearrangement joins TRBV20-1 to TRBJ2-1, with 8 bases that match TRBD2. From germline, CDR1 is DFQATT and CDR2 SNEGSKA (reference sequence). This CDR3 spans 15 amino acids. Trimming cost V 5 bases and J 2 bases; bases outside gene matches: 8. The chain's CDR3 is CSAFRGGLAYNEQFF. CDR3 sequence (DNA): TGCAGTGCTTTCCGGGGGGGTTTGGCCTACAATGAGCAGTTCTTC.

This clonotype was recorded a few times. The chain joins TRBV20-1 to TRBJ2-7; 10 bases are a match to TRBD2. The trim removed 5 bases at V and 2 bases at J, leaving 6 bases unmatched. CDR3 length: 14 amino acids. CDR1 is DFQATT and CDR2 is SNEGSKA in the germline V gene (reference sequence). As DNA, the CDR3 is TGCAGTGCTTCGAGCGGGAGGGCCCCCTACGAGCAGTACTTC. This gives the protein CSASSGRAPYEQYF.

Many counts were recorded for this clonotype. The chain joins TRBV29-1 to TRBJ1-1; D gene uncertain. The germline V gene encodes CDR1 SQVTM and CDR2 ANQGSEA. The CDR3 covers 14 residues. The ends were cut back, 4 bases at V and 4 bases at J, with 16 bases in the middle. This CDR3 is CSVVERIASTEAFF. DNA of the CDR3: TGCAGCGTTGTCGAGAGAATTGCGTCCACTGAAGCTTTCTTT.

There are a few counts of this clonotype. The chain recombines TRBV6-1 with TRBJ2-1, with 8 positions matching TRBD2. V dropped 8 bases and J dropped 6; count of bases not matched to a gene: 9. This CDR3 has 14 residues. Germline V gene lookup returns CDR1 MNHNS and CDR2 SASEGT. CDR3 nucleotides: TGTGCCAGCGAACCTAGCGGGTCGATCAATGAGCAGTTCTTC. Translation: CASEPSGSINEQFF.

The chain links TRBV7-9 to TRBJ2-5; unclear D gene. The CDR3 runs 12 residues. V was shortened by 6 bases and J by 5 bases, with 10 bases between the two germline ends. Looked up from germline, CDR1 is SEHNR and CDR2 is FQNEAQ (reference sequence). CDR3 coding DNA: TGTGCCAGCAGACAACACGGGGAGACCCAGTACTTC. As protein: CASRQHGETQYF.

The chain links TRBV12-3 or TRBV12-4 to TRBJ2-1; 7 bases are a match to TRBD2. The trim removed 3 bases at V and 2 bases at J, leaving 7 bases unmatched. The CDR3 is made up of 16 amino acids. CDR3 sequence: CASSFQREGAYNEQFF. DNA for the CDR3: TGTGCCAGCAGTTTCCAGCGGGAAGGAGCCTACAATGAGCAGTTCTTC.

The chain joins TRBV20-1 to TRBJ1-1, with D unclear. This CDR3 comprises 13 residues. Germline values: CDR1 DFQATT, CDR2 SNEGSKA (reference sequence). V lost 4 bases and J lost 1, with 10 bases in between. The CDR3 region has the DNA TGCAGTGCTAATAAGGGAGGGAACACTGAAGCTTTCTTT. It translates to CSANKGGNTEAFF.

This clonotype was found a few times. The DNA for the CDR3 is TGTGCCAGCAACCACGGACAGCGTAATGAAAAACTGTTTTTT. Amino acid sequence: CASNHGQRNEKLFF. This sequence joins TRBV27 and TRBJ1-4; possibly TRBD1 for D (6 bases). The V end was cut by 7 bases, the J end by 4 bases, with 13 bases between. This CDR3 region has 14 residues. CDR1 is MNHEY and CDR2 is SMNVEV in the germline V gene (reference sequence).